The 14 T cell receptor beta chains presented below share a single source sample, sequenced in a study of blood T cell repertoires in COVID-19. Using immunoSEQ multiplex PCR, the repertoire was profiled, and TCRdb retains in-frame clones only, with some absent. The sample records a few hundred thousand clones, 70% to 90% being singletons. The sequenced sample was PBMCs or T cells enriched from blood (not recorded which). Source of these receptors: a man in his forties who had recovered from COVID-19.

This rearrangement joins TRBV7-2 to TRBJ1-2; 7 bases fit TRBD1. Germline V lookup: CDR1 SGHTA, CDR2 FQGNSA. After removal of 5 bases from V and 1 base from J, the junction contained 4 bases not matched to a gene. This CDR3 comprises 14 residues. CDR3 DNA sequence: TGTGCCAGCAGCCAAGACAGGGTTAACTATGGCTACACCTTC. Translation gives CASSQDRVNYGYTF.

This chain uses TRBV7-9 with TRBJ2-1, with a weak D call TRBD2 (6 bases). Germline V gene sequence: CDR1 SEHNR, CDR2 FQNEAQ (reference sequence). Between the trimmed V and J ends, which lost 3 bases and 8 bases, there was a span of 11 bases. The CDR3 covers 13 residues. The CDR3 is CASSLPGGDEQFF. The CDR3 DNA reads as TGTGCCAGCAGCTTGCCGGGCGGGGATGAGCAGTTCTTC.

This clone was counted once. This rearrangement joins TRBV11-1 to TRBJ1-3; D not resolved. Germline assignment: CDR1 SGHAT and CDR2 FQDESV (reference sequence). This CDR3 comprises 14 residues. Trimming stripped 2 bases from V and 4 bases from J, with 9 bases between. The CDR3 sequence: CASSLWSTGNTIYF. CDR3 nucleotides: TGTGCCAGCAGCTTATGGTCCACAGGAAACACCATATATTTT.

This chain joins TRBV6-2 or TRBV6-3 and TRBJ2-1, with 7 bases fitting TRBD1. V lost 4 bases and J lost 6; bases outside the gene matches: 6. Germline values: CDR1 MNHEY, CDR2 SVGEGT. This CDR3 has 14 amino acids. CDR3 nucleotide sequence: TGTGCCAGCAGTTTGGACAGGTGGGTCAATGAGCAGTTCTTC. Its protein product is CASSLDRWVNEQFF.

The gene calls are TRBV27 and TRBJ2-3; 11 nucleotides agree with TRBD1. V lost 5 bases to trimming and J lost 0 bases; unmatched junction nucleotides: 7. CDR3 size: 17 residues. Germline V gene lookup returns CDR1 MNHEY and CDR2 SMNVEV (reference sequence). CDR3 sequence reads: CASSRTGGRPSTDTQYF. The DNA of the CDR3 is TGTGCCAGCAGTCGGACAGGGGGCAGACCTAGCACAGATACGCAGTATTTT.

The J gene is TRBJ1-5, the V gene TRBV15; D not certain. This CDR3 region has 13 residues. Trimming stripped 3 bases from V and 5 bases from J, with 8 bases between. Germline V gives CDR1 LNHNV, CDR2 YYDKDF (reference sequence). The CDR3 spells CATSSARDQPQHF. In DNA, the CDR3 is TGTGCCACCAGCAGTGCCCGAGATCAGCCCCAGCATTTT.

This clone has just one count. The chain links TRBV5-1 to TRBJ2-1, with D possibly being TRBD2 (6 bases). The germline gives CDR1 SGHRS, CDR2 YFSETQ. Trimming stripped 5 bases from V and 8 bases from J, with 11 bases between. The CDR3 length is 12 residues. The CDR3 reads CASRQASDEQFF. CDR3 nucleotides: TGCGCCAGCAGGCAGGCTAGCGATGAGCAGTTCTTC.

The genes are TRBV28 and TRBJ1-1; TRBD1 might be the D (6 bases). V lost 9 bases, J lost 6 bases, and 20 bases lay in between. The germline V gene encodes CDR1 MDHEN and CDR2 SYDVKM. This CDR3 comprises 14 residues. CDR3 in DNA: TGTGCCAGTAGAGGGGGTTTGTGGTTCTCTGAAGCTTTCTTT. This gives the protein CASRGGLWFSEAFF.

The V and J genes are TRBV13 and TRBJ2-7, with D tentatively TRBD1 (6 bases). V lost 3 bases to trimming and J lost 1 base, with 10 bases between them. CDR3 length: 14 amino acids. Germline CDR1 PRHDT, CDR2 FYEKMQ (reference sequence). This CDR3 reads CASSLGTPSYEQYF. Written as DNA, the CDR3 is TGTGCCAGCAGCTTGGGGACACCTTCCTACGAGCAGTACTTC. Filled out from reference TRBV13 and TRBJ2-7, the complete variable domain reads AAGVIQSPRHLIKEKRETATLKCYPIPRHDTVYWYQQGPGQDPQFLISFYEKMQSDKGSIPDRFSAQQFSDYHSELNMSSLELGDSALYFCASSLGTPSYEQYFGPGTRLTVT.

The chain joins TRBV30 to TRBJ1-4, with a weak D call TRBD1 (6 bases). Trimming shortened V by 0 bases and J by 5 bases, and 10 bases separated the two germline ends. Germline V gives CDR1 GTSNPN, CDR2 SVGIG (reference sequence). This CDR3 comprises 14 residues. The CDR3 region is CAWSVQGLNEKLFF. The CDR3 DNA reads TGTGCCTGGAGTGTACAGGGTCTAAATGAAAAACTGTTTTTT.

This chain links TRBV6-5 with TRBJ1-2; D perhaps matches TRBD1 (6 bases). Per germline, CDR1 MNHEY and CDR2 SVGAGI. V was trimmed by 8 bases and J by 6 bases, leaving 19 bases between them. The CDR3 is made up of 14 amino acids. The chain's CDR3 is CASRHEGGGDGYTF. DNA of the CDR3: TGTGCCAGCCGGCATGAGGGAGGGGGGGATGGCTACACCTTC.

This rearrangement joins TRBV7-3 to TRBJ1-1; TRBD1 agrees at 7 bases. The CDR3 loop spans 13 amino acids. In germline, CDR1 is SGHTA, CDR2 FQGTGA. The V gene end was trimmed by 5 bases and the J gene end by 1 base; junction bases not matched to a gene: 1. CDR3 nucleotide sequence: TGTGCCAGCAGCCGGGACAGGAACACTGAAGCTTTCTTT. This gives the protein CASSRDRNTEAFF.

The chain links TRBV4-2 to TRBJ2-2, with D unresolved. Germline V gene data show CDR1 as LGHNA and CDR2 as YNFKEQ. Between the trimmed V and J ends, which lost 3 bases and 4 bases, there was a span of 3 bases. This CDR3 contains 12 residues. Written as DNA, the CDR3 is TGTGCCAGCAGCCACTTCACCGGGGAGCTGTTTTTT. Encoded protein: CASSHFTGELFF.

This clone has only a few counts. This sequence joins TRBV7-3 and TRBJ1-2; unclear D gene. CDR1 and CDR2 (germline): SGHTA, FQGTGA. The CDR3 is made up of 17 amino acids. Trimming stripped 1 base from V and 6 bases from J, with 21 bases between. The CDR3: CASSLKSETGRADGYTF. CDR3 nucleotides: TGTGCCAGCAGCTTAAAATCGGAGACGGGGAGGGCGGATGGCTACACCTTC.